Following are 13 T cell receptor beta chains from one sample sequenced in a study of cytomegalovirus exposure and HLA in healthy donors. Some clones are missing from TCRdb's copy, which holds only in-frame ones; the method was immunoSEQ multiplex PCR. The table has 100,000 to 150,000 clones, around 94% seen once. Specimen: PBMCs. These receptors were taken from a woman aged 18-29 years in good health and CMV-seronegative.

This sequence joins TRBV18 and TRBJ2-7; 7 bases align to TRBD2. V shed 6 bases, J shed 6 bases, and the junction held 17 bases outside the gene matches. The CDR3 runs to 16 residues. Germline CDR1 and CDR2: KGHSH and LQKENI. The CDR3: CASSPNQHRTSSEQYF. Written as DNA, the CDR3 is TGTGCCAGCTCCCCTAATCAACACAGGACTAGTTCCGAGCAGTACTTC. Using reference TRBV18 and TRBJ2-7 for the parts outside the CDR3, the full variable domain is NAGVMQNPRHLVRRRGQEARLRCSPMKGHSHVYWYRQLPEEGLKFMVYLQKENIIDESGMPKERFSAEFPKEGPSILRIQQVVRGDSAAYFCASSPNQHRTSSEQYFGPGTRLTVT.

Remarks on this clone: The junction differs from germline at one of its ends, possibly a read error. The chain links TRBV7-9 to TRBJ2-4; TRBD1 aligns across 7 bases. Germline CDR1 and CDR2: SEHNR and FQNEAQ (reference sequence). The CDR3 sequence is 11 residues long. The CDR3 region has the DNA TGTGCCAGCAGTTCCCCGACAGGGTTGGACTTC. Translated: CASSSPTGLDF.

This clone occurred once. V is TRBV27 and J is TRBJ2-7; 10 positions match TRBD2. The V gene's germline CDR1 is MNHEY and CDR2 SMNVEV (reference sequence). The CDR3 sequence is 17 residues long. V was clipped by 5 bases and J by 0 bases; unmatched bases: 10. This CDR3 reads CASSPGLAETFSYEQYF. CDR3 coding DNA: TGTGCCAGCAGTCCTGGACTAGCGGAGACCTTCTCCTACGAGCAGTACTTC.

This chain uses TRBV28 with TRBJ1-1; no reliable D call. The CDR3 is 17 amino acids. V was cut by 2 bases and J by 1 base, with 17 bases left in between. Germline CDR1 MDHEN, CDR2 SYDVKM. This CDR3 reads CASSLVGRSAGNTEAFF. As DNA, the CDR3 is TGTGCCAGCAGTTTAGTCGGTCGTTCGGCAGGGAACACTGAAGCTTTCTTT.

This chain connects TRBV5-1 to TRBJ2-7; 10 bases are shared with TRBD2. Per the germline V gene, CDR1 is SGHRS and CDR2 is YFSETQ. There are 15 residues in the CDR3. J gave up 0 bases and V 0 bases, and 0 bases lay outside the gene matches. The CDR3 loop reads CASSLVAGGSYEQYF. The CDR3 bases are TGCGCCAGCAGCTTGGTAGCGGGGGGCTCCTACGAGCAGTACTTC.

The CDR3 DNA follows: TGTGCCAGCAGCTATGACAATACAGGGATACGGGGCTACACCTTC. This codes for CASSYDNTGIRGYTF. The V gene is TRBV7-2, the J gene TRBJ1-2; maybe TRBD1 (6 bases). Trimming removed 4 bases from V and 8 bases from J, with 20 bases in between. This CDR3 region has 15 residues. Germline-derived CDR1 and CDR2 are SGHTA and FQGNSA.

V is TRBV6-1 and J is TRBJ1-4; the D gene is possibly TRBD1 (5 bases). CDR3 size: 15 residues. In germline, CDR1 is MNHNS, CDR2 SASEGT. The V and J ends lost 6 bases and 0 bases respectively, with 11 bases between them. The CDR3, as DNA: TGTGCCAGCAGACAGGAGTTGACAACTAATGAAAAACTGTTTTTT. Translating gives CASRQELTTNEKLFF.

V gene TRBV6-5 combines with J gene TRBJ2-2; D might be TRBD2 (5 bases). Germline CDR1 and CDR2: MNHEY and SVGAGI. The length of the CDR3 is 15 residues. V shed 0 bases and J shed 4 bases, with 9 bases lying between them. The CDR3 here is CASSYSTKFTGELFF. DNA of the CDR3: TGTGCCAGCAGTTACTCGACTAAGTTCACCGGGGAGCTGTTTTTT.

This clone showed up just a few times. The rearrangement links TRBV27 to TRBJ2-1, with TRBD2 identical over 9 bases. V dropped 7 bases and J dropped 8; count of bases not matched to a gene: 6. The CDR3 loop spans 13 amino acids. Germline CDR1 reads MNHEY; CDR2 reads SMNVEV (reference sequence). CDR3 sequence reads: CASTLAGMDEQFF. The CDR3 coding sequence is TGTGCCAGCACACTAGCGGGTATGGATGAGCAGTTCTTC.

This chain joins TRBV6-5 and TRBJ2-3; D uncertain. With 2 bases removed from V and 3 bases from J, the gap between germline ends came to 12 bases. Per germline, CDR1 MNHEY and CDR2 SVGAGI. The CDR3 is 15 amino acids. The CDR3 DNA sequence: TGTGCCAGCAGTTACGGTCTAGACCCAACAGATACGCAGTATTTT. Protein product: CASSYGLDPTDTQYF.

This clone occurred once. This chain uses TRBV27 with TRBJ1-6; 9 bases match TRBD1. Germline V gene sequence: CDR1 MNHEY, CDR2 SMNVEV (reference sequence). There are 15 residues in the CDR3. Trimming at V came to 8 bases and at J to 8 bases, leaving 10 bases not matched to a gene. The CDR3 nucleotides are TGTGCCAGCGGACCGTACAGGGGGCATGATTCACCCCTCCACTTT. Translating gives CASGPYRGHDSPLHF.

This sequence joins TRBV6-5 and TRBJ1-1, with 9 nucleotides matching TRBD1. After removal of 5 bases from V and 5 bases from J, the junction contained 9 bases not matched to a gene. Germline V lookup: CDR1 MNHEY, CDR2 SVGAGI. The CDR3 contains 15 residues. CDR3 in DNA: TGTGCCAGCAGTGCCCCCACAGGGGGCTTGACTGAAGCTTTCTTT. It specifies CASSAPTGGLTEAFF.

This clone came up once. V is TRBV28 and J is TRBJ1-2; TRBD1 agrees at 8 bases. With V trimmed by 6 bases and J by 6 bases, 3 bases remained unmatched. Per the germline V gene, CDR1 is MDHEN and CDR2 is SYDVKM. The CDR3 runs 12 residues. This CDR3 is CASSSTGDGYTF. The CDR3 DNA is TGTGCCAGCAGCTCGACAGGGGATGGCTACACCTTC.